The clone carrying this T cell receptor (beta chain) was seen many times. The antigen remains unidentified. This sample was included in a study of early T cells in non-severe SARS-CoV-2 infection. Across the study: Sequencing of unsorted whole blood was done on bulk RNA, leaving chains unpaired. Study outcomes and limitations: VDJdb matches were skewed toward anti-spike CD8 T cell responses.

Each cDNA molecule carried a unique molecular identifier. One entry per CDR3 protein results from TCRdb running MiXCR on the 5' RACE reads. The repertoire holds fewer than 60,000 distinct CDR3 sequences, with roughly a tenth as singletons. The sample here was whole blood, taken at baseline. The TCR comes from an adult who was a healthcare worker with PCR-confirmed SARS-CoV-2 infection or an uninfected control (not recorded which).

For the CDR3, the DNA is TGCGCCAGCAGCTATTATCAGGGGGCAGGCTACAATGAGCAGTTCTTC. Residues: CASSYYQGAGYNEQFF. This rearrangement joins TRBV5-1 to TRBJ2-1, with TRBD1 matching over 8 bases. V lost 3 bases to trimming and J lost 3 bases; unmatched junction nucleotides: 8. Germline values: CDR1 SGHRS, CDR2 YFSETQ. The CDR3 spans 16 residues.